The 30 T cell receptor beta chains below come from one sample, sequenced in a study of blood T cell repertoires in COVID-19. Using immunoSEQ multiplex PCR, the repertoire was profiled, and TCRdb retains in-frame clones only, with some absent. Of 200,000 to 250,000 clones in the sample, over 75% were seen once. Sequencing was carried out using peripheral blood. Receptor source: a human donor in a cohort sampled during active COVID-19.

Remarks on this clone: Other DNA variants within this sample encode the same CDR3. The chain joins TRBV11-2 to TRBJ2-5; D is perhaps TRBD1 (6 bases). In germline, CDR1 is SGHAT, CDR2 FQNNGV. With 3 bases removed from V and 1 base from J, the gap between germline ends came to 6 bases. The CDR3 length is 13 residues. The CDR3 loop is CASSLDSQETQYF. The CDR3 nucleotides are TGTGCCAGCAGCTTGGACAGCCAAGAGACCCAGTACTTC.

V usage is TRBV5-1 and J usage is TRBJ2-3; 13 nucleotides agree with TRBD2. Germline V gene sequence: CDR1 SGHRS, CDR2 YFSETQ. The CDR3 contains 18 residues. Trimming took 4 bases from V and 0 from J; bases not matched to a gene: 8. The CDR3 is CASSPGLAGFYSTDTQYF. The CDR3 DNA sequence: TGCGCCAGCAGCCCGGGACTAGCGGGGTTCTATAGCACAGATACGCAGTATTTT.

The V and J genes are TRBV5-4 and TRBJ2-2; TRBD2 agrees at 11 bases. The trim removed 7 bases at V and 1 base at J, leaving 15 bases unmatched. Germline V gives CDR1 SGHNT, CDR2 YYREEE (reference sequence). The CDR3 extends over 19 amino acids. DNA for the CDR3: TGTGCCAGCTCGGGAGGTCCCCTAGCGGGAGGACGGAACACCGGGGAGCTGTTTTTT. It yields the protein CASSGGPLAGGRNTGELFF.

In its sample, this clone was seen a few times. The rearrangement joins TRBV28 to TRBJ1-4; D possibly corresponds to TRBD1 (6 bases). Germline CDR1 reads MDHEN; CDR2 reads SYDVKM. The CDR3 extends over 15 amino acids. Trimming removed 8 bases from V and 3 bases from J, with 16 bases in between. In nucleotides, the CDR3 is TGTGCCAGCGGGGGCAGGGTAGTACCTAATGAAAAACTGTTTTTT. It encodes CASGGRVVPNEKLFF.

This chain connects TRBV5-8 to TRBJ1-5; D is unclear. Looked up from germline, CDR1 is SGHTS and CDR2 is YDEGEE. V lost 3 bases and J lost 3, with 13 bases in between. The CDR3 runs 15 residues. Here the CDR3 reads CASSSLEGNNQPQHF. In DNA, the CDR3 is TGTGCCAGCAGCTCCCTGGAGGGAAACAATCAGCCCCAGCATTTT.

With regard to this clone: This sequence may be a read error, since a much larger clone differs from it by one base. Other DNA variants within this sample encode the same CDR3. As DNA, the CDR3 is TGTGCCAGCAGCCTATACTACGAGCAGTACTTC. This gives the protein CASSLYYEQYF. The V gene is TRBV7-2, the J gene TRBJ2-7; unclear D gene. V lost 5 bases and J 3 bases, leaving 5 bases between the germline ends. This CDR3 spans 11 amino acids. Germline lookup yields CDR1 SGHTA and CDR2 FQGNSA.

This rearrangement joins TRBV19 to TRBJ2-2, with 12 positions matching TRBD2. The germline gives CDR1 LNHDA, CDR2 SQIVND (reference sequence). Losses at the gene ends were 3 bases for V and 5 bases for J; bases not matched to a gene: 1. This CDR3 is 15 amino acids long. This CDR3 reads CASSILAGGTGELFF. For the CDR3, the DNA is TGTGCCAGTAGTATTCTAGCGGGAGGGACCGGGGAGCTGTTTTTT.

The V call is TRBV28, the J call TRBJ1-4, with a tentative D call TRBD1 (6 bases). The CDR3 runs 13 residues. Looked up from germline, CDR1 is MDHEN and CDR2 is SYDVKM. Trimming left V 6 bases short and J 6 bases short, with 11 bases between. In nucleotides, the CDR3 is TGTGCCAGCAGCCTTAGACAGGATGAAAAACTGTTTTTT. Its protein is CASSLRQDEKLFF.

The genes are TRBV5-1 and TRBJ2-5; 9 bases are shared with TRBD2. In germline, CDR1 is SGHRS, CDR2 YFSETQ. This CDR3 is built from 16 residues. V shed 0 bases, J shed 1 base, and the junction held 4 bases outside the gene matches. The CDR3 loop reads CASSLGASGAQETQYF. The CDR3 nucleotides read TGCGCCAGCAGCTTGGGGGCTAGCGGGGCCCAAGAGACCCAGTACTTC.

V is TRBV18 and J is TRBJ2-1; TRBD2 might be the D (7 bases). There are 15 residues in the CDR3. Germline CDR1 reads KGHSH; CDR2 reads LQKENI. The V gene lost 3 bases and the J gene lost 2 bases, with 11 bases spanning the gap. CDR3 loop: CASSPGGGAYNEQFF. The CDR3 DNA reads TGTGCCAGCTCACCGGGAGGGGGGGCCTACAATGAGCAGTTCTTC.

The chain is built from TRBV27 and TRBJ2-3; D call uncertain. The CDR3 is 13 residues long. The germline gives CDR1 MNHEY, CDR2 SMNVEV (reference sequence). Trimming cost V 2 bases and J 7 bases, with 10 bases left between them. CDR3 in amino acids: CASSLAGLNTQYF. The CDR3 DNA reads TGTGCCAGCAGTTTAGCAGGCCTAAATACGCAGTATTTT.

The CDR3 DNA is TGTGCCAGCAGCACCTGGACAACTGAAGCTTTCTTT. This translates into CASSTWTTEAFF. The chain has TRBV7-9 and TRBJ1-1, with D perhaps TRBD1 (5 bases). Trimming removed 5 bases at V and 5 bases at J, with 9 bases between. Germline values: CDR1 SEHNR, CDR2 FQNEAQ (reference sequence). The CDR3 is made up of 12 amino acids.

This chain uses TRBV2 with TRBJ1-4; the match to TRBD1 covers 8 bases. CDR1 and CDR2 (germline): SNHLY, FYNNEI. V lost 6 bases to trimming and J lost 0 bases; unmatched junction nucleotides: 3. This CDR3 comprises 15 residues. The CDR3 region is CASSAQGATNEKLFF. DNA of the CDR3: TGTGCCAGCAGCGCACAGGGGGCAACTAATGAAAAACTGTTTTTT.

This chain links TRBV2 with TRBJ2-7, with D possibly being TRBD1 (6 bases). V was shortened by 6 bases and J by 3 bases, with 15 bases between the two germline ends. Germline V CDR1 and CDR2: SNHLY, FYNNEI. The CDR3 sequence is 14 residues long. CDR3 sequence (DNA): TGTGCCAGCAGAGAGCGGACAGCCATCTACGAGCAGTACTTC. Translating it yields CASRERTAIYEQYF.

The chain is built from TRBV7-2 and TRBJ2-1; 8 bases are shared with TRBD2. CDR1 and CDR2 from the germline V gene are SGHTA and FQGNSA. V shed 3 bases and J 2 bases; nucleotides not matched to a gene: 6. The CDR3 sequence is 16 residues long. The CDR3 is CASSFATSVAYNEQFF. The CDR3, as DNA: TGTGCCAGCAGCTTCGCGACTAGCGTCGCCTACAATGAGCAGTTCTTC.

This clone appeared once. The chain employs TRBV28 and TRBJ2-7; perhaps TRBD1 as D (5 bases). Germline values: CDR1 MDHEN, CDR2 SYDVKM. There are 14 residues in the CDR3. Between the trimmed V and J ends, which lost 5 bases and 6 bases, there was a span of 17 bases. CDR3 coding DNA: TGTGCCAGCAGTATCAGGGTAACCCCCTTCGAGCAGTACTTC. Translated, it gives CASSIRVTPFEQYF. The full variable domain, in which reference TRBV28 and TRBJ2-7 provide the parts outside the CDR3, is DVKVTQSSRYLVKRTGEKVFLECVQDMDHENMFWYRQDPGLGLRLIYFSYDVKMKEKGDIPEGYSVSREKKERFSLILESASTNQTSMYLCASSIRVTPFEQYFGPGTRLTVT.

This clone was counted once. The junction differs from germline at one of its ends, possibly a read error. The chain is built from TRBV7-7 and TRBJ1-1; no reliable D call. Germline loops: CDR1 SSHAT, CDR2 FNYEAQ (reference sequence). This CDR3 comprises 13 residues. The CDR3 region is CASSLDSNTEAFF. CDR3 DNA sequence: TGTGCTAGCAGCTTAGATTCTAACACTGAAGCTTTCTTT. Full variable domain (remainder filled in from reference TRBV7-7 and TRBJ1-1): GAGVSQSPRYKVTKRGQDVTLRCDPISSHATLYWYQQALGQGPEFLTYFNYEAQPDKSGLPSDRFSAERPEGSISTLTIQRTEQRDSAMYRCASSLDSNTEAFFGQGTRLTVV.

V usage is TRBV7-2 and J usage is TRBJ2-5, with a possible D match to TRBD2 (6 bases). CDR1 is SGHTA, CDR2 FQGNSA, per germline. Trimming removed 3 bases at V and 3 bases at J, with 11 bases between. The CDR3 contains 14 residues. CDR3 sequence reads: CASSLRSGEETQYF. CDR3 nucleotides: TGTGCCAGCAGCTTGCGTTCGGGGGAAGAGACCCAGTACTTC.

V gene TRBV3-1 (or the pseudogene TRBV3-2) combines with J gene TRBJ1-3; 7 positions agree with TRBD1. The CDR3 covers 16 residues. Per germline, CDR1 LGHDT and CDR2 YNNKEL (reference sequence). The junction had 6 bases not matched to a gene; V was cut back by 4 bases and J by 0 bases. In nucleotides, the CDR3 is TGTGCCAGCAGCCTTGGGACAGCTCGCTCTGGAAACACCATATATTTT. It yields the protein CASSLGTARSGNTIYF.

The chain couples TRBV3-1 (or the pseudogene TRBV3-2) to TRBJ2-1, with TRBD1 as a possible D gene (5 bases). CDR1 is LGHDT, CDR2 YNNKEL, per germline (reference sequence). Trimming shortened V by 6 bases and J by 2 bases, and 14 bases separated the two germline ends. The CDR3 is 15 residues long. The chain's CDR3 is CASSPPGAPYNEQFF. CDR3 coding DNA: TGTGCCAGCAGTCCTCCTGGGGCCCCCTACAATGAGCAGTTCTTC.

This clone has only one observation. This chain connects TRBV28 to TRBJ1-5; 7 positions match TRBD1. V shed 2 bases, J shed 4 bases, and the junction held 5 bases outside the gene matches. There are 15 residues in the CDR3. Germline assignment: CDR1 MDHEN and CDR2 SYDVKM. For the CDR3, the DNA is TGTGCCAGCAGTTTAAGGCCGACAGGGAATCAGCCCCAGCATTTT. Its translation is CASSLRPTGNQPQHF.

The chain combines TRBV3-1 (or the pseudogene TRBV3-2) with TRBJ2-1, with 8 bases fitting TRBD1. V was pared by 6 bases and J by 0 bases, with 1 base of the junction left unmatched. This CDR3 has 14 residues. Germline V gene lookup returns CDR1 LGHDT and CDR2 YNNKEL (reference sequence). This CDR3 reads CASRQGGSYNEQFF. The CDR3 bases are TGTGCCAGCAGACAGGGGGGCTCCTACAATGAGCAGTTCTTC.

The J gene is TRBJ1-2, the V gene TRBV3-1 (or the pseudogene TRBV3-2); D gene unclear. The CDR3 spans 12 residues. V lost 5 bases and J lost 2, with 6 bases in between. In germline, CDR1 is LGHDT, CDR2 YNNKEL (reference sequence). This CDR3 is CASSGQNYGYTF. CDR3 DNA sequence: TGTGCCAGCAGCGGCCAGAACTATGGCTACACCTTC.

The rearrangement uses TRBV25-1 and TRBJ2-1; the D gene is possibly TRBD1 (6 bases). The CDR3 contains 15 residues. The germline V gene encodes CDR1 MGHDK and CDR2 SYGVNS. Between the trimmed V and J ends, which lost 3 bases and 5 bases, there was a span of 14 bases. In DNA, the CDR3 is TGTGCCAGCAGTGATAGTGGGACAATTAACAATGAGCAGTTCTTC. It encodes CASSDSGTINNEQFF.

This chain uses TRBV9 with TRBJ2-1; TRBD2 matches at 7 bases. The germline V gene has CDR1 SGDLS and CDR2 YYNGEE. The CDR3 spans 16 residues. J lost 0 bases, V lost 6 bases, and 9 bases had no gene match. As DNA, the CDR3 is TGTGCCAGCAACCCACTAGCGCATCGCTCCTACAATGAGCAGTTCTTC. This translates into CASNPLAHRSYNEQFF.

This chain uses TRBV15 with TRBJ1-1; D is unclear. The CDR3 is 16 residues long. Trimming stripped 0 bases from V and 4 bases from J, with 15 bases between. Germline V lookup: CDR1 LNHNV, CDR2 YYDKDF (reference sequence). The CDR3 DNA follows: TGTGCCACCAGCAGAGAGCCTGTCCTAACGGGCACTGAAGCTTTCTTT. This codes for CATSREPVLTGTEAFF.

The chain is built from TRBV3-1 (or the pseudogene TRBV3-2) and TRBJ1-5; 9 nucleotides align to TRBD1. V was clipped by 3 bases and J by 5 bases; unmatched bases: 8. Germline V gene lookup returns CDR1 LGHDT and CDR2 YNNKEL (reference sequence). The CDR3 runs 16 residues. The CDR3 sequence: CASSQATGGEDQPQHF. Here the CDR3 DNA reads TGTGCCAGCAGCCAGGCAACAGGGGGCGAGGATCAGCCCCAGCATTTT.

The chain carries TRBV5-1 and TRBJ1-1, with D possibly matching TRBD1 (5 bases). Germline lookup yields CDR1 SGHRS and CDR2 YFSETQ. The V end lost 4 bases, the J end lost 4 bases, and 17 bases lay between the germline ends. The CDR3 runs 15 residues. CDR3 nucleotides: TGCGCCAGCAGCCCGATCCCCGGGGGGAGCACTGAAGCTTTCTTT. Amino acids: CASSPIPGGSTEAFF.

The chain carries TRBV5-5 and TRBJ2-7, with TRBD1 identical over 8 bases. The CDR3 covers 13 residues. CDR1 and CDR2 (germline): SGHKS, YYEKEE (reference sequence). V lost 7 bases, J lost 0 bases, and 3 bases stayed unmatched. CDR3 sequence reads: CASWTGSSYEQYF. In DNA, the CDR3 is TGTGCCAGCTGGACAGGGAGCTCCTACGAGCAGTACTTC.

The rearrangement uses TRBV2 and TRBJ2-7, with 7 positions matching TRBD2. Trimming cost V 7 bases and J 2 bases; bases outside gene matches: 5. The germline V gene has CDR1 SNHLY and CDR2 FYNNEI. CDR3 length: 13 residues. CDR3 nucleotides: TGTGCCAGCACTAGCGGCAGTACCTACGAGCAGTACTTC. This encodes CASTSGSTYEQYF. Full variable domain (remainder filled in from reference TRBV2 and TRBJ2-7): EPEVTQTPSHQVTQMGQEVILRCVPISNHLYFYWYRQILGQKVEFLVSFYNNEISEKSEIFDDQFSVERPDGSNFTLKIRSTKLEDSAMYFCASTSGSTYEQYFGPGTRLTVT.